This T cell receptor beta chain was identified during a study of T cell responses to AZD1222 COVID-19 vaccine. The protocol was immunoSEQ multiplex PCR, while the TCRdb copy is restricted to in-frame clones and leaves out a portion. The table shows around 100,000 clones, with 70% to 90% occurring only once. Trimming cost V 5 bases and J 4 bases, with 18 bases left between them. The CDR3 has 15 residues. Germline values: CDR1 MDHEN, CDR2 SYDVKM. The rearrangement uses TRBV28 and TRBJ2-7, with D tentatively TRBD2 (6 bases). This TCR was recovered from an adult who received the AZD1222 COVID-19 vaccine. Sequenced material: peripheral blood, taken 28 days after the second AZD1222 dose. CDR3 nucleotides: TGTGCCAGCAGTACCCCAGTGGGAGGTTTATACGAGCAGTACTTC. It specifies CASSTPVGGLYEQYF.